These 17 T cell receptor beta chains were all obtained from the same sample, sequenced in a study of Ad26.COV2.S vaccination and SARS-CoV-2 variants. Profiled with immunoSEQ multiplex PCR; TCRdb holds only in-frame clones, not every one. Here the sample spans around 320,000 clones, roughly 84% being singletons. As to treatment: some 20 received Ad26.COV2.S at low or high dose, single or two shots; a few received placebo; per-sample allocation not given. The study sampled participants on day 63 after the first vaccine or placebo injection. The source material was peripheral blood, sampled in a trial of Ad26.COV2.S vaccine versus placebo. All receptors come from a person aged 18-60 years who received the Ad26.COV2.S COVID-19 vaccine or a placebo.

The V call is TRBV19, the J call TRBJ2-1, with D possibly called TRBD1 or TRBD2 (6 bases each). The germline V gene encodes CDR1 LNHDA and CDR2 SQIVND (reference sequence). V lost 3 bases, J lost 6 bases, and 9 bases lay in between. This CDR3 has 13 amino acids. The DNA of the CDR3 is TGTGCCAGTAGTATGGGGGGCTCCAATGAGCAGTTCTTC. Residues: CASSMGGSNEQFF.

The chain employs TRBV18 and TRBJ2-1; 8 bases are shared with TRBD2. The germline gives CDR1 KGHSH, CDR2 LQKENI. This CDR3 has 16 amino acids. The V and J ends lost 5 bases and 4 bases, in that order; junction bases with no gene match: 10. The CDR3 nucleotides read TGTGCCAGCTCATCAAAAACGGGGGGGTCATACAATGAGCAGTTCTTC. Residues: CASSSKTGGSYNEQFF.

V gene TRBV4-3 combines with J gene TRBJ1-2; TRBD1 matches at 8 bases. V was pared by 5 bases and J by 6 bases, with 14 bases of the junction left unmatched. CDR3 size: 16 residues. Germline CDR1 reads LGHNA; CDR2 reads YSLEER. Written as DNA, the CDR3 is TGCGCCAGCAGCTGGGAGACAGGGGATCCTCTAAATGGCTACACCTTC. Amino acids: CASSWETGDPLNGYTF.

This chain joins TRBV5-1 and TRBJ1-2, with D tentatively TRBD1 (5 bases). The CDR3 length is 15 residues. The V gene's germline CDR1 is SGHRS and CDR2 YFSETQ. Trimming stripped 0 bases from V and 4 bases from J, with 13 bases between. The CDR3 nucleotides are TGCGCCAGCAGCTTGGTTCTCAGGGATAGCTATGGCTACACCTTC. It specifies CASSLVLRDSYGYTF.

This clone has more than one count but fewer than ten. The gene calls are TRBV4-3 and TRBJ1-6; 7 bases are a match to TRBD1. The length of the CDR3 is 16 residues. CDR1 is LGHNA and CDR2 is YSLEER in the germline V gene. Losses at the gene ends were 0 bases for V and 9 bases for J; bases not matched to a gene: 8. CDR3 DNA sequence: TGCGCCAGCAGCCAAGATCCGACAGGGTCCAGTTCACCCCTCCACTTT. Residues: CASSQDPTGSSSPLHF.

The chain links TRBV2 to TRBJ2-3; D not resolved. The germline V gene has CDR1 SNHLY and CDR2 FYNNEI. The CDR3 contains 14 residues. V was trimmed by 4 bases and J by 1 base, leaving 9 bases between them. The DNA of the CDR3 is TGTGCCAGCAGTGGTATTAGGGGCACAGATACGCAGTATTTT. Amino acids: CASSGIRGTDTQYF.

The chain has TRBV5-6 and TRBJ1-1; D remains unclear. V was clipped by 1 base and J by 5 bases, with 12 bases between them. The CDR3 is made up of 14 amino acids. CDR1 and CDR2 from the germline V gene are SGHDT and YYEEEE. In DNA, the CDR3 is TGTGCCAGCAGCTTGCGAGGGATGAGGACTGAAGCTTTCTTT. Amino acid sequence: CASSLRGMRTEAFF.

The rearrangement links TRBV15 to TRBJ1-1; no definite D call. Looked up from germline, CDR1 is LNHNV and CDR2 is YYDKDF (reference sequence). Trimming took 0 bases from V and 7 from J, leaving 9 bases between them. This CDR3 comprises 13 residues. The DNA of the CDR3 is TGTGCCACCAGCAGAGATCAACGGGGTGAAGCTTTCTTT. This gives the protein CATSRDQRGEAFF.

J is TRBJ2-3 and V is TRBV7-3; D gene unclear. The CDR3 sequence is 14 residues long. Between the trimmed V and J ends, which lost 4 bases and 0 bases, there was a span of 8 bases. Per germline, CDR1 SGHTA and CDR2 FQGTGA. DNA of the CDR3: TGTGCCAGCAGCTCCGGCCCAAGCACAGATACGCAGTATTTT. Translation gives CASSSGPSTDTQYF.

The chain recombines TRBV6-5 with TRBJ2-5; D not resolved. Deletions cut 2 bases from V and 4 bases from J, with 5 bases between. This CDR3 spans 12 amino acids. Germline V gene data show CDR1 as MNHEY and CDR2 as SVGAGI. CDR3 region: CASSYEIETQYF. CDR3 coding DNA: TGTGCCAGCAGTTACGAGATAGAGACCCAGTACTTC.

The chain carries TRBV30 and TRBJ1-1, with a weak D call TRBD1 (5 bases). Germline CDR1 and CDR2: GTSNPN and SVGIG (reference sequence). The CDR3 is made up of 12 amino acids. The ends were cut back, 7 bases at V and 10 bases at J, with 19 bases in the middle. CDR3 coding DNA: TGTGCCTTTATGCTTTCAGGGTTAGGAGCTTTCTTT. As protein: CAFMLSGLGAFF.

This sequence joins TRBV7-2 and TRBJ2-7; D remains unclear. The V and J ends lost 5 bases and 4 bases respectively, with 21 bases between them. The CDR3 sequence is 16 residues long. CDR1 is SGHTA, CDR2 FQGNSA, per germline. The CDR3 is CASSPRSGPSLYEQYF. The CDR3 DNA reads as TGTGCCAGCAGCCCCCGCTCGGGCCCCTCCCTTTACGAGCAGTACTTC.

This clone was detected only once. This chain uses TRBV27 with TRBJ1-2; 7 nucleotides match TRBD1. The length of the CDR3 is 14 residues. V was clipped by 8 bases and J by 9 bases; unmatched bases: 15. The germline gives CDR1 MNHEY, CDR2 SMNVEV (reference sequence). CDR3: CASGFPGGPFSYTF. CDR3 sequence (DNA): TGTGCCAGCGGATTCCCAGGGGGACCCTTTAGCTACACCTTC.

The genes are TRBV15 and TRBJ2-7; TRBD1 agrees at 10 bases. In germline, CDR1 is LNHNV, CDR2 YYDKDF (reference sequence). V trimming: 0 bases; J trimming: 4 bases; junction bases outside the gene matches: 3. This CDR3 is built from 15 residues. CDR3 sequence: CATSRDRGQGYEQYF. CDR3 nucleotides: TGTGCCACCAGCAGAGATAGGGGACAGGGGTACGAGCAGTACTTC.

The J gene is TRBJ2-5, the V gene TRBV5-1; 11 bases line up with TRBD2. Germline V gives CDR1 SGHRS, CDR2 YFSETQ. The ends lost 3 bases at V and 0 bases at J; junction bases unmatched: 7. The CDR3 has 17 amino acids. CDR3 nucleotides: TGCGCCAGCAGCTCGTTGGTAGCGGGGGGGTACCAAGAGACCCAGTACTTC. Translation gives CASSSLVAGGYQETQYF. The full variable domain, with the rest looked up from reference TRBV5-1 and TRBJ2-5, is KAGVTQTPRYLIKTRGQQVTLSCSPISGHRSVSWYQQTPGQGLQFLFEYFSETQRNKGNFPGRFSGRQFSNSRSEMNVSTLELGDSALYLCASSSLVAGGYQETQYFGPGTRLLVL.

The rearrangement joins TRBV6-6 to TRBJ1-1; perhaps TRBD1 as D (6 bases). Germline CDR1 and CDR2: MNHNY and SVGAGI (reference sequence). The CDR3 loop spans 15 amino acids. V was shortened by 1 base and J by 0 bases, with 9 bases between the two germline ends. The chain's CDR3 is CASSYLDSMNTEAFF. The CDR3 DNA reads as TGTGCCAGCAGTTACTTGGACAGCATGAACACTGAAGCTTTCTTT.

The chain links TRBV4-1 to TRBJ1-5; D gene uncertain. The CDR3 is made up of 15 amino acids. CDR1 and CDR2 (germline): MGHRA, YSYEKL. The V gene lost 0 bases and the J gene lost 3 bases, with 9 bases spanning the gap. The CDR3 reads CASSQEEVDNQPQHF. In nucleotides, the CDR3 is TGCGCCAGCAGCCAAGAGGAGGTCGACAATCAGCCCCAGCATTTT.